The T cell receptor beta chain under discussion was sequenced for a study of T cells in Graves' hyperthyroidism and ophthalmopathy. From RNA transcripts, TCR beta CDR3 regions were amplified. When the TCR CDR3 underwent first-round RT-PCR, the HTBI primer set was used. From the multiplex PCR reads, TCRdb called clonotypes with MiXCR, one entry per CDR3 protein. The repertoire holds some 460,000 distinct CDR3 sequences, with approximately 14% as singletons. On this clonotype itself: A clone one base away is much larger, so this may be a read error.

Germline V CDR1 and CDR2: MDHEN, SYDVKM. CDR3 length: 13 residues. This clonotype was sampled from a young woman with Graves' hyperthyroidism. This chain joins TRBV28 and TRBJ1-2; TRBD1 matches at 8 bases. Source material: blood. CDR3 protein: CANSWTGNYGYTF. In DNA form, the CDR3 reads TGTGCCAACAGTTGGACAGGGAACTATGGCTACACCTTC.